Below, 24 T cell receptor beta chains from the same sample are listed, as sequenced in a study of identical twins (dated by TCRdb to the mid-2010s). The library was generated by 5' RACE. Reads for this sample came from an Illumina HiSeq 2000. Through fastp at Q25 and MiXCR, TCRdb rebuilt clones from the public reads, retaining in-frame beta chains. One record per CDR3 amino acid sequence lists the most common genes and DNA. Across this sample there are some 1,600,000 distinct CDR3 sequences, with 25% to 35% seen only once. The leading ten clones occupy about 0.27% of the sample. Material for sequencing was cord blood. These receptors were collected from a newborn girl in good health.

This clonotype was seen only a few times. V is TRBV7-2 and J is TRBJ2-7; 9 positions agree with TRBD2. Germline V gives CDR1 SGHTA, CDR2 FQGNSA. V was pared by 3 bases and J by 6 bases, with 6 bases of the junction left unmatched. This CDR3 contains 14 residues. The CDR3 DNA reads TGTGCCAGCAGCTTTCTAGCGGGGCCCTCCGAGCAGTACTTC. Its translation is CASSFLAGPSEQYF.

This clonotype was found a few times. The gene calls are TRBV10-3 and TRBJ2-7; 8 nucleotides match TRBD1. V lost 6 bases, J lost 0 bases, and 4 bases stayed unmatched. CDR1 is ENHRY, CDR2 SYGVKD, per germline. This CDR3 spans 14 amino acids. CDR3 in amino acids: CAIRQGVLSYEQYF. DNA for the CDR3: TGTGCCATCAGACAGGGGGTCCTCTCCTACGAGCAGTACTTC.

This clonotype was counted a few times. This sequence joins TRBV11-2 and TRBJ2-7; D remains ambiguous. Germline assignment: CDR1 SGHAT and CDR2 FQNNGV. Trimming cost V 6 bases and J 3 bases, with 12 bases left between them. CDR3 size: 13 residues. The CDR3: CASRPGSLYEQYF. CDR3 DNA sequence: TGTGCCAGCAGACCCGGGTCCCTCTACGAGCAGTACTTC.

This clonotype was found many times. This chain's CDR3 is CSVGGQRNQPQHF. CDR3 in DNA: TGCAGCGTTGGGGGACAGCGAAATCAGCCCCAGCATTTT. The gene calls are TRBV29-1 and TRBJ1-5, with 7 bases matching TRBD1. Per the germline V gene, CDR1 is SQVTM and CDR2 is ANQGSEA. V was clipped by 4 bases and J by 4 bases; unmatched bases: 4. The length of the CDR3 is 13 residues. Full variable domain (missing parts from reference TRBV29-1 and TRBJ1-5): SAVISQKPSRDICQRGTSLTIQCQVDSQVTMMFWYRQQPGQSLTLIATANQGSEATYESGFVIDKFPISRPNLTFSTLTVSNMSPEDSSIYLCSVGGQRNQPQHFGDGTRLSIL.

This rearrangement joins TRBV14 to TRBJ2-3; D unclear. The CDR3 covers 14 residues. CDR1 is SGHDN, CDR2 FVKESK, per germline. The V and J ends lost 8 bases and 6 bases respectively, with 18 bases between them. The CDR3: CASRLGGLGDTQYF. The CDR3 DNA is TGTGCCAGCCGCCTGGGCGGTCTGGGGGATACGCAGTATTTT.

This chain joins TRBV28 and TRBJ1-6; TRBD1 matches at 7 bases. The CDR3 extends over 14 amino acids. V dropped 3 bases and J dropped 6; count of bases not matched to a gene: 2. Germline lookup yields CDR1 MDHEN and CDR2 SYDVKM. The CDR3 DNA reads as TGTGCCAGCAGTTTGAGGGGGCCTAATTCACCCCTCCACTTT. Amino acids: CASSLRGPNSPLHF.

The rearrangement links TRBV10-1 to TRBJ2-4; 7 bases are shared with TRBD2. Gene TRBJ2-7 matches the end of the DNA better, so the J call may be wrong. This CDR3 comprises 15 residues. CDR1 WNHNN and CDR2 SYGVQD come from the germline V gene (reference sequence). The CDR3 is CASSESRGDLYEQYF. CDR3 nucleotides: TGCGCCAGCAGTGAGTCCCGGGGGGACCTCTACGAGCAGTACTTC.

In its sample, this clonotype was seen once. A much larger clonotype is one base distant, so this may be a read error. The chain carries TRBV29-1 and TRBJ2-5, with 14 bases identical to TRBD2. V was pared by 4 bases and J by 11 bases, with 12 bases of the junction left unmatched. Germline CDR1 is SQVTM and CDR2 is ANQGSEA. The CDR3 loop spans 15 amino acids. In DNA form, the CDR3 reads TGCAGCGTTGGGGGACTAGCGGGAGCCGACTATGAGCAGTACTTC. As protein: CSVGGLAGADYEQYF.

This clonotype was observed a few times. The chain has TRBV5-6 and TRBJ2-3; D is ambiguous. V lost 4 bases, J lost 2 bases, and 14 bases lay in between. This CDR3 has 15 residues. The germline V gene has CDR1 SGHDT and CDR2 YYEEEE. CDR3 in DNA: TGTGCCAGCAGCGCCTGGGAAGGGAACACAGATACGCAGTATTTT. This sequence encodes CASSAWEGNTDTQYF.

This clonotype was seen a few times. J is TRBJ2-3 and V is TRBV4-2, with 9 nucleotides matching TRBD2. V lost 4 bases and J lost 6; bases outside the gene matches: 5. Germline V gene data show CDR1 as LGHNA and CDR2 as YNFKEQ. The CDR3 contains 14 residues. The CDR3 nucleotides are TGTGCCAGCAGCCCCCTAGCGGGGAGGGATACGCAGTATTTT. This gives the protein CASSPLAGRDTQYF.

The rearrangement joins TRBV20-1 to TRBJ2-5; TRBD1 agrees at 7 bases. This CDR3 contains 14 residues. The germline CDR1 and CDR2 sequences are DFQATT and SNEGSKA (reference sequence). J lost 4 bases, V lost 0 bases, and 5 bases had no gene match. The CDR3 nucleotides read TGCAGTGCTAGAGACCTTAGACAGGGAGAGACCCAGTACTTC. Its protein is CSARDLRQGETQYF.

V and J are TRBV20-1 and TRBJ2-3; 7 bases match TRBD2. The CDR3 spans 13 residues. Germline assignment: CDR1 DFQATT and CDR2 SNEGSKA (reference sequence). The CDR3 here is CRGTGTSEDTQYF. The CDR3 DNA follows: TGCAGGGGCACTGGAACTAGCGAAGATACGCAGTATTTT.

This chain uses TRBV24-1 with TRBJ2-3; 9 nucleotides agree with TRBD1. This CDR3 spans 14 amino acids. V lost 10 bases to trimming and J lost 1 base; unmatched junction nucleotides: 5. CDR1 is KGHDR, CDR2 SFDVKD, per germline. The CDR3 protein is CATRQGVGTDTQYF. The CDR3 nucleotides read TGTGCCACTCGACAGGGGGTAGGCACAGATACGCAGTATTTT.

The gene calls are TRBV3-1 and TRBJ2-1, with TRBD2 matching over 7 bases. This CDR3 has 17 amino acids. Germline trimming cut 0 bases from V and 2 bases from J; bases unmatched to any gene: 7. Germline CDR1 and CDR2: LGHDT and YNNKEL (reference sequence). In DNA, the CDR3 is TGTGCCAGCAGCCAAGAAAGCCGGCTAGCGGCCTACAATGAGCAGTTCTTC. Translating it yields CASSQESRLAAYNEQFF.

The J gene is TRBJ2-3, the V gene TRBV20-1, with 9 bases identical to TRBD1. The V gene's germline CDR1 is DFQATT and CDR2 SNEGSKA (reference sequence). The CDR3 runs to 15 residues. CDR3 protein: CSSSDGTGNTDTQYF. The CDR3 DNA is TGCAGCAGTTCTGACGGGACAGGGAACACAGATACGCAGTATTTT.

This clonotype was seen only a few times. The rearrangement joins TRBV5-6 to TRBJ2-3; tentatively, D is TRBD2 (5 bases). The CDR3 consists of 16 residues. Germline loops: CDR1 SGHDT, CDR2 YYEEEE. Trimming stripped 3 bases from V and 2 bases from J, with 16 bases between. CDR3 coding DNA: TGTGCCAGCAGCTCGTTGGACTCGCCCAACACAGATACGCAGTATTTT. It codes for CASSSLDSPNTDTQYF.

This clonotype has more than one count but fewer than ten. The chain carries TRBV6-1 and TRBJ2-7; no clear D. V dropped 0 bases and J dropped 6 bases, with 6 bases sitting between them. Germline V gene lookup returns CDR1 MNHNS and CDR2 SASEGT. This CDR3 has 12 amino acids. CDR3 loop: CASSEAIVEQYF. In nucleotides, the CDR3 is TGTGCCAGCAGTGAAGCGATCGTCGAGCAGTACTTC.

The CDR3 DNA reads TGCAGCCAGGCCGGAGAGACCCAGTACTTC. This gives the protein CSQAGETQYF. The chain carries TRBV20-1 and TRBJ2-5; no clear D. This CDR3 is built from 10 residues. Germline CDR1 is DFQATT and CDR2 is SNEGSKA (reference sequence).

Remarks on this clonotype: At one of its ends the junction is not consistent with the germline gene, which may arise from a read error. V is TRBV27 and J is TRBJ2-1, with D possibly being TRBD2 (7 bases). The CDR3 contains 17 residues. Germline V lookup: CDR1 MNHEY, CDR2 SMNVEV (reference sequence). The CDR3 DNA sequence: TGTGCCAGCGGCCCATGGCGGGGGCAGAGCTCCTACGATGAGCAGTTCTTC. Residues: CASGPWRGQSSYDEQFF.

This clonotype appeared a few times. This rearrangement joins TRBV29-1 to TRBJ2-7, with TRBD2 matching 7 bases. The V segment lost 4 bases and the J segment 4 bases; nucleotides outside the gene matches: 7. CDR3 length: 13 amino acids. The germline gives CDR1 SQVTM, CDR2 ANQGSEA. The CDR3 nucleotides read TGCAGCGTTGCGAGAGGGCGGGGGTACGAGCAGTACTTC. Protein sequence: CSVARGRGYEQYF.

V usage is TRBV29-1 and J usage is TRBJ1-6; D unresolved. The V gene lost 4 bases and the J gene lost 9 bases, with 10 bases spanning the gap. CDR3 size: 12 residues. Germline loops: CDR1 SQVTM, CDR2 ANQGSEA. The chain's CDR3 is CSVGFMGSPLHF. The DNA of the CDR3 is TGCAGCGTTGGATTCATGGGTTCACCCCTCCACTTT.

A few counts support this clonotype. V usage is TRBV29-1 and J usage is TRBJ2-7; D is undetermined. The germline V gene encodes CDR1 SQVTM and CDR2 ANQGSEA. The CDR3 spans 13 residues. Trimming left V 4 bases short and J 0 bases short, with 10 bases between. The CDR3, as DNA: TGCAGCGTTGTTGGAACAAACTCCTACGAGCAGTACTTC. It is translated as CSVVGTNSYEQYF.

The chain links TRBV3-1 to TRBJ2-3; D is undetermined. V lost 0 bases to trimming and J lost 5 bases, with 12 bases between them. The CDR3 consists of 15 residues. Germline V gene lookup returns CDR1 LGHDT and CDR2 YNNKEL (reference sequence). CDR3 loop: CASSQDERAGDTQYF. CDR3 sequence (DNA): TGTGCCAGCAGCCAAGATGAAAGGGCCGGAGATACGCAGTATTTT.

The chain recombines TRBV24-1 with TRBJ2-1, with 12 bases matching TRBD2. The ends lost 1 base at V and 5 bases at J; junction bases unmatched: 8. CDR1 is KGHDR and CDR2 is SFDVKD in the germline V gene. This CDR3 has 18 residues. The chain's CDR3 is CATSDFPSGRAGHNEQFF. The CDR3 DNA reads TGTGCCACCAGTGATTTTCCTAGCGGGAGGGCCGGGCACAATGAGCAGTTCTTC.